The T cell receptor beta chain described here comes from a study of shared clonotypes between healthy human individuals. Points from the study as a whole: An anticipated effect of sequencing depth on clonotype sharing among donors was recognized. For naive CD4 cells, approximately 5% of clonotypes were shared across a handful of donors.

The sample holds one count of this clone. Its antigen is unidentified. V shed 4 bases and J 1 base; nucleotides not matched to a gene: 7. The CDR3 has 17 residues. The germline V gene encodes CDR1 LGHNA and CDR2 YNFKEQ. Selected positively for CCR7 and CD45RO-negative, naive CD8 cells excluded terminally differentiated effector memory CD45RA+ cells. The material for each subset, its genomic DNA, was split evenly across several immunoSEQ plates. The method was immunoSEQ multiplex PCR; TCRdb's version includes in-frame clones alone and lacks a portion of them. The data hold some 2,000,000 clones, with just under 95% observed a single time.

The rearrangement uses TRBV4-2 and TRBJ2-2; 9 positions match TRBD1. The source material was naive CD8+ T cells sorted from blood. This receptor was obtained from a man aged 18 to 35 in good health. The CDR3 coding sequence is TGTGCCAGCAGCCCCTGGACAGGGGCCGTGAACACCGGGGAGCTGTTTTTT. Its translation is CASSPWTGAVNTGELFF.